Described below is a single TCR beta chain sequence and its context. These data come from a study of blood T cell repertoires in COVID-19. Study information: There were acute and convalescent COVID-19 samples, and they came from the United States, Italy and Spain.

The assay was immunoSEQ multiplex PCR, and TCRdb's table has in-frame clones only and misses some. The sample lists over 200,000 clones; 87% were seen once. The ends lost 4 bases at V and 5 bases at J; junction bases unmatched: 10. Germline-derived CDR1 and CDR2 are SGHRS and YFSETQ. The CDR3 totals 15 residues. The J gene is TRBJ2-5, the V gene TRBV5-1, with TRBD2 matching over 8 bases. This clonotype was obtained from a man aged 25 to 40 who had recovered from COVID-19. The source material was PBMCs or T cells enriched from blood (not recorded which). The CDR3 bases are TGCGCCAGCAGCCGGGGAGCGGGGGTGTCGGAGACCCAGTACTTC. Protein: CASSRGAGVSETQYF.